This TCR beta chain was sequenced for a study of blood T cell repertoires in COVID-19. In the study's own analysis: Estimated nucleated cell counts came from reference gene primer amplification. TCRdb's copy holds only in-frame clones and misses some; the assay was immunoSEQ multiplex PCR. That table gives V, J and clone size, and the DNA gave D and trimming. The table records some 72,000 clones, less than 90% of them present only once. In germline, CDR1 is SEHNR, CDR2 FQNEAQ (reference sequence). Trimming removed 1 base at V and 4 bases at J, with 4 bases between. This CDR3 has 12 amino acids. The receptor's source is a man aged 45-60 years with COVID-19, enrolled during active disease. The chain combines TRBV7-9 with TRBJ1-2; no reliable D call. Sequenced sample: peripheral blood. This chain's CDR3 is CASSLVAYGYTF. The CDR3 DNA sequence: TGTGCCAGCAGCTTAGTAGCCTATGGCTACACCTTC.